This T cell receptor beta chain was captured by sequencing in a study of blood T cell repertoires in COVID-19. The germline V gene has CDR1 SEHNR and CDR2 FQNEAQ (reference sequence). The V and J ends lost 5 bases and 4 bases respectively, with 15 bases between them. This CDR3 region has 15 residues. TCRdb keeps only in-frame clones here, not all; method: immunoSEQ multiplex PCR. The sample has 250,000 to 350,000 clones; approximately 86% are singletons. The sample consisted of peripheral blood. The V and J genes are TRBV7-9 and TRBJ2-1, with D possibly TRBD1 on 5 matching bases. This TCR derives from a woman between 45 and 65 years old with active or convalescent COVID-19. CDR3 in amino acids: CASSPQGAEYNEQFF. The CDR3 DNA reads TGTGCCAGCAGCCCCCAAGGGGCTGAGTACAATGAGCAGTTCTTC.